Listed here are 30 T cell receptor beta chains from one sample, sequenced in a study of CD8 T cells in Susac syndrome. Random hexamers were used to reverse transcribe about 0.45 to 1 ug of RNA. TCRdb re-derived calls from the immunoSEQ multiplex PCR reads in MiXCR, one entry per CDR3 protein. The top ten hold over 0.35% of the sample, which has some 110,000 distinct CDR3 sequences, approximately 95% seen once. Sequencing was done on a sample of CD8+ T cells from PBMCs. The receptors derive from a human donor with Susac syndrome.

V and J are TRBV16 and TRBJ2-1, with no clear D. The germline V gene encodes CDR1 KGHSY and CDR2 FQNENV. V shed 2 bases and J shed 9 bases, with 8 bases lying between them. The CDR3 covers 12 residues. CDR3 coding DNA: TGTGCCAGCAGCCAAGGGCAATCTGAGCAGTTCTTC. It yields the protein CASSQGQSEQFF.

Remarks on this clonotype: The junction differs from germline at one of its ends, possibly a read error. The gene calls are TRBV7-9 and TRBJ2-7; 10 bases match TRBD2. The germline V gene encodes CDR1 SEHNR and CDR2 FQNEAQ (reference sequence). The CDR3 totals 13 residues. CDR3 sequence reads: CASSIAGGYEQYF. CDR3 DNA: TGTGCCAGCAGCATAGCGGGGGGCTACGAGCAGTACTTC.

This clonotype was observed a single time. The V gene is TRBV27, the J gene TRBJ2-3; D unresolved. The germline V gene has CDR1 MNHEY and CDR2 SMNVEV (reference sequence). The CDR3 consists of 11 residues. V was shortened by 6 bases and J by 4 bases, with 5 bases between the two germline ends. CDR3 region: CASRNPDTQYF. CDR3 nucleotide sequence: TGTGCCAGCAGAAATCCAGATACGCAGTATTTT.

The chain joins TRBV29-1 to TRBJ2-1; D is ambiguous. The CDR3 length is 11 residues. The V gene lost 4 bases and the J gene lost 6 bases, with 7 bases spanning the gap. Germline V gene data show CDR1 as SQVTM and CDR2 as ANQGSEA. CDR3 in amino acids: CSVVSGNEQFF. Here the CDR3 DNA reads TGCAGCGTTGTTAGTGGCAATGAGCAGTTCTTC.

The CDR3 sequence is CASSSSMGAGQGAHEQYF. CDR3 coding DNA: TGTGCCAGCAGCTCATCCATGGGGGCCGGCCAGGGGGCCCACGAGCAGTACTTC. The rearrangement links TRBV7-9 to TRBJ2-7; the match to TRBD1 covers 8 bases. This CDR3 has 18 amino acids. V was pared by 4 bases and J by 5 bases, with 19 bases of the junction left unmatched. CDR1 and CDR2 from the germline V gene are SEHNR and FQNEAQ (reference sequence).

The chain has TRBV19 and TRBJ2-1; the D gene could be TRBD1 or TRBD2 (5 bases each). Germline V CDR1 and CDR2: LNHDA, SQIVND (reference sequence). The CDR3 extends over 15 amino acids. The V end was cut by 2 bases, the J end by 5 bases, with 13 bases between. DNA of the CDR3: TGTGCCAGTAGTATAATGGGGCGAGGGAACAATGAGCAGTTCTTC. It translates to CASSIMGRGNNEQFF.

This chain connects TRBV6-2 or TRBV6-3 to TRBJ2-3; TRBD2 is a possible D gene (6 bases). The CDR3 has 16 residues. V was shortened by 2 bases and J by 4 bases, with 16 bases between the two germline ends. The germline CDR1 and CDR2 sequences are MNHEY and SVGEGT. The chain's CDR3 is CASSYAIGGHADTQYF. CDR3 DNA: TGTGCCAGCAGTTACGCTATTGGAGGGCACGCAGATACGCAGTATTTT.

The rearrangement joins TRBV12-3 or TRBV12-4 to TRBJ2-1, with D possibly matching TRBD2 (6 bases). The CDR3 is 14 residues long. The V end was cut by 5 bases, the J end by 6 bases, with 14 bases between. Here the CDR3 DNA reads TGTGCCAGCAGTCTCACCGGGACTTTCAATGAGCAGTTCTTC. Amino acids: CASSLTGTFNEQFF.

The rearrangement links TRBV25-1 to TRBJ1-5, with a possible D match to TRBD1 (6 bases). The germline V gene has CDR1 MGHDK and CDR2 SYGVNS. The CDR3 has 14 amino acids. V was clipped by 4 bases and J by 6 bases, with 13 bases between them. The CDR3 sequence is CASSARGVAQPQHF. The DNA of the CDR3 is TGTGCCAGCAGTGCGAGGGGGGTAGCTCAGCCCCAGCATTTT. Combining the CDR3 with reference TRBV25-1 and TRBJ1-5 gives the whole variable domain EADIYQTPRYLVIGTGKKITLECSQTMGHDKMYWYQQDPGMELHLIHYSYGVNSTEKGDLSSESTVSRIRTEHFPLTLESARPSHTSQYLCASSARGVAQPQHFGDGTRLSIL.

The J gene is TRBJ2-7, the V gene TRBV6-5; a possible D gene is TRBD1 (6 bases). Germline V CDR1 and CDR2: MNHEY, SVGAGI. V lost 4 bases and J lost 0, with 19 bases in between. This CDR3 has 17 amino acids. DNA of the CDR3: TGTGCCAGCAGTTCCTCATACAGGGCTTTCAGCTCCTACGAGCAGTACTTC. It is translated as CASSSSYRAFSSYEQYF.

This chain connects TRBV5-6 to TRBJ1-2; 7 bases agree with TRBD1. The junction had 3 bases not matched to a gene; V was cut back by 0 bases and J by 4 bases. The CDR3 totals 14 residues. Germline V gene lookup returns CDR1 SGHDT and CDR2 YYEEEE. The CDR3 region has the DNA TGTGCCAGCAGCTTGGCGGGACAGACCTATGGCTACACCTTC. Its protein is CASSLAGQTYGYTF.

This clonotype appeared a single time. The V and J genes are TRBV7-9 and TRBJ2-3; D gene ambiguous. Per germline, CDR1 SEHNR and CDR2 FQNEAQ (reference sequence). This CDR3 comprises 13 residues. V shed 5 bases and J shed 6 bases, with 12 bases lying between them. The CDR3 reads CASSPDLPDTQYF. The CDR3 DNA reads TGTGCCAGCAGCCCCGATCTTCCGGATACGCAGTATTTT.

The chain couples TRBV5-4 to TRBJ2-5; 7 nucleotides line up with TRBD2. This CDR3 is built from 14 residues. Per germline, CDR1 SGHNT and CDR2 YYREEE (reference sequence). V was pared by 3 bases and J by 0 bases, with 2 bases of the junction left unmatched. This CDR3 reads CASSSGGYQETQYF. CDR3 DNA sequence: TGTGCCAGCAGCTCCGGGGGGTACCAAGAGACCCAGTACTTC.

The chain carries TRBV15 and TRBJ2-7; 7 bases agree with TRBD1. With V trimmed by 5 bases and J by 8 bases, 15 bases remained unmatched. The germline CDR1 and CDR2 sequences are LNHNV and YYDKDF (reference sequence). The CDR3 has 15 residues. The CDR3 nucleotides are TGTGCCACCAGCCCCAATGACAGGGTTCCCCACCAGCAGTACTTC. Translation gives CATSPNDRVPHQQYF. The full variable domain, in which reference TRBV15 and TRBJ2-7 provide the parts outside the CDR3, is DAMVIQNPRYQVTQFGKPVTLSCSQTLNHNVMYWYQQKSSQAPKLLFHYYDKDFNNEADTPDNFQSRRPNTSFCFLDIRSPGLGDTAMYLCATSPNDRVPHQQYFGPGTRLTVT.

The chain recombines TRBV9 with TRBJ1-6; no firm D call. Germline values: CDR1 SGDLS, CDR2 YYNGEE. The CDR3 totals 14 residues. V lost 3 bases and J lost 5, with 9 bases in between. The CDR3 loop is CASSDVYNNSPLHF. The CDR3 coding sequence is TGTGCCAGCAGCGATGTCTATAATAATTCACCCCTCCACTTT.

The J gene is TRBJ2-7, the V gene TRBV7-2, with D perhaps TRBD1 (6 bases). Germline V gene sequence: CDR1 SGHTA, CDR2 FQGNSA. CDR3 length: 15 amino acids. The V end was cut by 4 bases, the J end by 3 bases, with 16 bases between. In nucleotides, the CDR3 is TGTGCCAGCAGCTCAACTATTGGACAGAGCTACGAGCAGTACTTC. Protein: CASSSTIGQSYEQYF.

This clonotype has only a few counts. The chain employs TRBV12-3 or TRBV12-4 and TRBJ1-5; 7 positions match TRBD1. The junction had 4 bases not matched to a gene; V was cut back by 5 bases and J by 3 bases. The CDR3 sequence is 14 residues long. DNA of the CDR3: TGTGCCAGCAGTCCAGGGGGAATCAATCAGCCCCAGCATTTT. Its protein product is CASSPGGINQPQHF.

This sequence joins TRBV9 and TRBJ2-3; possible D gene TRBD2, 6 bases. The CDR3 extends over 16 amino acids. Germline CDR1 and CDR2: SGDLS and YYNGEE. V lost 4 bases, J lost 2 bases, and 17 bases lay in between. The CDR3 sequence: CASSSTGTLLTDTQYF. The CDR3, as DNA: TGTGCCAGCAGCTCCACCGGGACTCTCCTCACAGATACGCAGTATTTT.

The chain has TRBV9 and TRBJ1-6; 7 bases are shared with TRBD1. V trimming: 3 bases; J trimming: 6 bases; junction bases outside the gene matches: 3. Germline CDR1 is SGDLS and CDR2 is YYNGEE. This CDR3 contains 14 residues. CDR3 nucleotide sequence: TGTGCCAGCAGCGCCGGGGACAGTAATTCACCCCTCCACTTT. Protein product: CASSAGDSNSPLHF. Complete variable domain (other parts from reference TRBV9 and TRBJ1-6): DSGVTQTPKHLITATGQRVTLRCSPRSGDLSVYWYQQSLDQGLQFLIQYYNGEERAKGNILERFSAQQFPDLHSELNLSSLELGDSALYFCASSAGDSNSPLHFGNGTRLTVT.

The CDR3 protein is CSATPSEGQGSYNEQFF. CDR3 coding DNA: TGCAGTGCCACGCCGTCAGAGGGACAGGGATCATACAATGAGCAGTTCTTC. The genes are TRBV20-1 and TRBJ2-1, with TRBD1 matching over 9 bases. The V gene's germline CDR1 is DFQATT and CDR2 SNEGSKA (reference sequence). V trimming: 6 bases; J trimming: 4 bases; junction bases outside the gene matches: 16. The CDR3 runs 17 residues.

The chain employs TRBV25-1 and TRBJ2-7; 9 bases fit TRBD2. CDR3 length: 15 residues. Per germline, CDR1 MGHDK and CDR2 SYGVNS. Trimming at V came to 1 base and at J to 6 bases, leaving 7 bases not matched to a gene. The CDR3 spells CASSEFAGGLGEQYF. The CDR3 nucleotides read TGTGCCAGCAGTGAATTTGCGGGGGGGTTGGGCGAGCAGTACTTC.

The gene calls are TRBV27 and TRBJ2-2, with D tentatively TRBD1 (5 bases). The CDR3 totals 10 residues. Germline CDR1 reads MNHEY; CDR2 reads SMNVEV (reference sequence). V was clipped by 8 bases and J by 10 bases, with 8 bases between them. Here the CDR3 reads CASQGEELFF. DNA for the CDR3: TGTGCCAGCCAAGGGGAGGAGCTGTTTTTT.

The rearrangement uses TRBV27 and TRBJ1-1; D might be TRBD1 (5 bases). The CDR3 sequence is 13 residues long. Per the germline V gene, CDR1 is MNHEY and CDR2 is SMNVEV (reference sequence). V lost 2 bases to trimming and J lost 7 bases, with 11 bases between them. DNA of the CDR3: TGTGCCAGCAGTTTAGCCAGGGCCAATGAAGCTTTCTTT. It translates to CASSLARANEAFF.

The chain links TRBV9 to TRBJ2-1; 8 nucleotides match TRBD2. Germline lookup yields CDR1 SGDLS and CDR2 YYNGEE. V shed 4 bases, J shed 12 bases, and the junction held 6 bases outside the gene matches. The CDR3 is made up of 12 amino acids. The CDR3 DNA sequence: TGTGCCAGCAGCATACTAGGGACTAGGCAGTTCTTC. Translation gives CASSILGTRQFF.

This sequence joins TRBV13 and TRBJ2-5; 8 nucleotides agree with TRBD1. The length of the CDR3 is 14 residues. Losses at the gene ends were 5 bases for V and 5 bases for J; bases not matched to a gene: 7. Germline V gene data show CDR1 as PRHDT and CDR2 as FYEKMQ (reference sequence). In nucleotides, the CDR3 is TGTGCCAGCAGCAAAAGGACAGGGTCGGAGACCCAGTACTTC. It codes for CASSKRTGSETQYF. The whole variable domain, filled in from reference TRBV13 and TRBJ2-5, reads AAGVIQSPRHLIKEKRETATLKCYPIPRHDTVYWYQQGPGQDPQFLISFYEKMQSDKGSIPDRFSAQQFSDYHSELNMSSLELGDSALYFCASSKRTGSETQYFGPGTRLLVL.

The rearrangement uses TRBV7-9 and TRBJ2-7; possibly TRBD1 for D (5 bases). Germline-derived CDR1 and CDR2 are SEHNR and FQNEAQ (reference sequence). V shed 5 bases and J shed 5 bases, with 19 bases lying between them. The CDR3 spans 15 residues. The DNA of the CDR3 is TGTGCCAGCAGCCTGGGATTGGGGCCCTCGAACGAGCAGTACTTC. Residues: CASSLGLGPSNEQYF. Together with reference TRBV7-9 and TRBJ2-7, the CDR3 gives the full variable domain: DTGVSQNPRHKITKRGQNVTFRCDPISEHNRLYWYRQTLGQGPEFLTYFQNEAQLEKSRLLSDRFSAERPKGSFSTLEIQRTEQGDSAMYLCASSLGLGPSNEQYFGPGTRLTVT.

This rearrangement joins TRBV4-3 to TRBJ2-7; TRBD1 agrees at 7 bases. The junction had 5 bases not matched to a gene; V was cut back by 4 bases and J by 2 bases. The CDR3 extends over 14 amino acids. From germline, CDR1 is LGHNA and CDR2 YSLEER. CDR3 bases: TGCGCCAGCAGCCTCGGGACAGAGACCTACGAGCAGTACTTC. Its translation: CASSLGTETYEQYF.

Notes on this clonotype: Germline is not matched at one junction end, which may reflect a read error. This chain connects TRBV11-2 to TRBJ2-1, with 8 positions matching TRBD1. This CDR3 comprises 14 residues. Germline assignment: CDR1 SGHAT and CDR2 FQNNGV. CDR3 bases: TGTGCCAGCAGCTTACCAGGGGGCGTTACCGAGCCGTTCTTC. Translating it yields CASSLPGGVTEPFF.

The chain carries TRBV6-4 and TRBJ1-2; D ambiguous. V dropped 4 bases and J dropped 4 bases, with 7 bases sitting between them. Germline CDR1 MRHNA, CDR2 SNTAGT. The CDR3 runs to 12 residues. CDR3 nucleotides: TGTGCCAGCAGTGGCCAGCTCTATGGCTACACCTTC. It is translated as CASSGQLYGYTF.

The V call is TRBV12-3 or TRBV12-4, the J call TRBJ1-5; tentative D call: TRBD1 (6 bases). Trimming stripped 7 bases from V and 3 bases from J, with 10 bases between. This CDR3 spans 13 amino acids. The CDR3 spells CASNRALNQPQHF. The CDR3 bases are TGTGCCAGCAACAGGGCCCTCAATCAGCCCCAGCATTTT.